Shown below are 16 T cell receptor beta chains from a single sample sequenced in a study of blood T cell repertoires in COVID-19. Here immunoSEQ multiplex PCR was the method, and the copy in TCRdb shows in-frame clones only, minus some. The data contain about 200,000 clones, roughly nine tenths of them singletons. The sequenced sample consisted of peripheral blood. The receptors here all came from a woman aged 45 to 65 with COVID-19, enrolled during active disease.

Details on this clone: At one end, the junction sequence differs from germline, possibly due to a read error. The rearrangement joins TRBV5-1 to TRBJ1-5; TRBD1 might be the D (5 bases). CDR3 length equals 15 residues. Germline lookup yields CDR1 SGHRS and CDR2 YFSETQ. CDR3 coding DNA: TGCGCCCGCAGCTTGGGGGGGGATAGCAATCAGCCCCAGCATTTT. It is translated as CARSLGGDSNQPQHF.

This clone is a singleton in its sample. The chain recombines TRBV7-2 with TRBJ1-2, with TRBD1 matching over 8 bases. This CDR3 contains 16 residues. CDR1 SGHTA and CDR2 FQGNSA come from the germline V gene. V lost 4 bases to trimming and J lost 0 bases; unmatched junction nucleotides: 7. The chain's CDR3 is CASSSEPTGANYGYTF. DNA for the CDR3: TGTGCCAGCAGCTCGGAACCGACAGGGGCTAACTATGGCTACACCTTC. The full variable domain, its missing parts supplied by reference TRBV7-2 and TRBJ1-2, is GAGVSQSPSNKVTEKGKDVELRCDPISGHTALYWYRQSLGQGLEFLIYFQGNSAPDKSGLPSDRFSAERTGGSVSTLTIQRTQQEDSAVYLCASSSEPTGANYGYTFGSGTRLTVV.

This clone has only a few counts. The chain recombines TRBV30 with TRBJ1-2; TRBD1 might be the D (5 bases). V was trimmed by 2 bases and J by 8 bases, leaving 15 bases between them. Germline loops: CDR1 GTSNPN, CDR2 SVGIG (reference sequence). This CDR3 is 13 amino acids long. CDR3: CAWSPPGRGGYTF. CDR3 nucleotide sequence: TGTGCCTGGAGTCCTCCGGGGAGGGGAGGCTACACCTTC.

This clone was counted a single time. The gene calls are TRBV6-5 and TRBJ2-2; the D gene is possibly TRBD1 (5 bases). The CDR3 runs to 15 residues. Germline CDR1 and CDR2: MNHEY and SVGAGI. Trimming took off 6 bases at V and 8 bases at J, with 19 bases between the two ends. This CDR3 is CASSVGQGREGELFF. The CDR3 nucleotides are TGTGCCAGCAGCGTGGGGCAGGGAAGGGAAGGGGAGCTGTTTTTT.

J is TRBJ2-2 and V is TRBV5-1, with 9 bases lining up with TRBD1. V was pared by 5 bases and J by 6 bases, with 11 bases of the junction left unmatched. The CDR3 sequence is 16 residues long. Germline CDR1 SGHRS, CDR2 YFSETQ. CDR3 sequence reads: CASRLPGQGSSGELFF. The CDR3 DNA reads as TGCGCCAGCAGATTACCGGGACAGGGTTCCTCCGGGGAGCTGTTTTTT.

The V call is TRBV28, the J call TRBJ2-6, with D unresolved. Trimming took off 5 bases at V and 0 bases at J, with 8 bases between the two ends. This CDR3 contains 15 residues. Germline assignment: CDR1 MDHEN and CDR2 SYDVKM. The CDR3 coding sequence is TGTGCCAGCAGTAAGGAGCACTCTGGGGCCAACGTCCTGACTTTC. The encoded protein is CASSKEHSGANVLTF.

This clone was picked up one time. This chain joins TRBV18 and TRBJ2-7; the match to TRBD1 covers 7 bases. The length of the CDR3 is 14 residues. Per the germline V gene, CDR1 is KGHSH and CDR2 is LQKENI. The ends lost 4 bases at V and 0 bases at J; junction bases unmatched: 3. This CDR3 is CASSLRQGSYEQYV. The CDR3 DNA reads TGTGCCAGCTCACTCCGACAGGGCTCCTACGAGCAGTACGTC.

V usage is TRBV2 and J usage is TRBJ2-3, with D possibly TRBD1 on 5 matching bases. Per the germline V gene, CDR1 is SNHLY and CDR2 is FYNNEI. The CDR3 sequence is 13 residues long. Between the trimmed V and J ends, which lost 4 bases and 2 bases, there was a span of 7 bases. The DNA for the CDR3 is TGTGCCAGCAGTGGACAGATCACAGATACGCAGTATTTT. Translation: CASSGQITDTQYF. The entire variable domain, with the rest obtained from reference TRBV2 and TRBJ2-3, is as follows: EPEVTQTPSHQVTQMGQEVILRCVPISNHLYFYWYRQILGQKVEFLVSFYNNEISEKSEIFDDQFSVERPDGSNFTLKIRSTKLEDSAMYFCASSGQITDTQYFGPGTRLTVL.

The CDR3 region has the DNA TGTGCCAGCAGCTTAGGGACAGGTTATCAAGCTTTCTTT. Amino acids: CASSLGTGYQAFF. This chain joins TRBV11-2 and TRBJ1-1; 7 bases agree with TRBD1. Losses at the gene ends were 1 base for V and 9 bases for J; bases not matched to a gene: 5. Germline values: CDR1 SGHAT, CDR2 FQNNGV. CDR3 length equals 13 residues.

The chain uses TRBV27 and TRBJ2-7; possible D gene TRBD2, 6 bases. The V end lost 7 bases, the J end lost 4 bases, and 17 bases lay between the germline ends. The CDR3 is 14 residues long. Germline-derived CDR1 and CDR2 are MNHEY and SMNVEV (reference sequence). CDR3 bases: TGTGCCAGCAAGGGCGGGGTAATGGGGTACGAGCAGTACTTC. Residues: CASKGGVMGYEQYF.

The rearrangement joins TRBV4-1 to TRBJ2-5; 7 bases map to TRBD1. The V gene end was trimmed by 10 bases and the J gene end by 2 bases; junction bases not matched to a gene: 13. CDR1 and CDR2 (germline): MGHRA, YSYEKL. The CDR3 runs 15 residues. This CDR3 reads CANYQTGIPQETQYF. The CDR3 DNA reads as TGCGCCAATTACCAGACAGGGATTCCACAAGAGACCCAGTACTTC.

This sequence joins TRBV18 and TRBJ2-1; maybe TRBD1 (7 bases). V lost 5 bases, J lost 15 bases, and 17 bases lay in between. CDR1 and CDR2 from the germline V gene are KGHSH and LQKENI. This CDR3 has 12 amino acids. The CDR3 sequence: CASSGDDREAFF. The CDR3 DNA sequence: TGTGCCAGCTCAGGGGATGACAGGGAGGCGTTCTTC.

This rearrangement joins TRBV13 to TRBJ1-2; TRBD1 is a possible D gene (6 bases). This CDR3 has 14 amino acids. V was trimmed by 5 bases and J by 4 bases, leaving 14 bases between them. Per the germline V gene, CDR1 is PRHDT and CDR2 is FYEKMQ (reference sequence). The CDR3 sequence is CASSLDRVFYGYTF. The DNA for the CDR3 is TGTGCCAGCAGCCTGGACAGAGTTTTCTATGGCTACACCTTC.

This chain uses TRBV2 with TRBJ2-1; TRBD2 matches at 11 bases. The CDR3 extends over 13 amino acids. Unmatched junction bases numbered 7, after V lost 8 bases and J lost 10 bases. Germline CDR1 reads SNHLY; CDR2 reads FYNNEI. This chain's CDR3 is CASYSGGAREQFF. CDR3 nucleotide sequence: TGTGCCAGCTATAGCGGGGGGGCGAGGGAGCAGTTCTTC.

V and J are TRBV4-1 and TRBJ2-5, with D tentatively TRBD2 (6 bases). The CDR3 extends over 15 amino acids. V was trimmed by 0 bases and J by 4 bases, leaving 12 bases between them. Germline values: CDR1 MGHRA, CDR2 YSYEKL. DNA for the CDR3: TGCGCCAGCAGCCAAGATCGGGGGTTTTCAGAGACCCAGTACTTC. Its protein is CASSQDRGFSETQYF.

The V and J genes are TRBV19 and TRBJ1-1, with 7 bases aligning to TRBD1. CDR3 length: 14 amino acids. Germline CDR1 is LNHDA and CDR2 is SQIVND (reference sequence). V trimming: 5 bases; J trimming: 6 bases; junction bases outside the gene matches: 9. CDR3 loop: CASSPRQGNPEAFF. As DNA, the CDR3 is TGTGCCAGTAGTCCCCGACAGGGTAACCCTGAAGCTTTCTTT.